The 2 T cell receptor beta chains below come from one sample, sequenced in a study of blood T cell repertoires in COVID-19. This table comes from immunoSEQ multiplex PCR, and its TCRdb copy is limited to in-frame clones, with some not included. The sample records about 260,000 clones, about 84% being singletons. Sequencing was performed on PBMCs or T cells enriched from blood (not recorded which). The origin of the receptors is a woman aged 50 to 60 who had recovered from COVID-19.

The CDR3 here is CATSSRGPNSPLHF. CDR3 bases: TGTGCCACCAGCAGTAGGGGGCCAAATTCACCCCTCCACTTT. The chain joins TRBV15 to TRBJ1-6, with TRBD1 matching over 7 bases. Germline values: CDR1 LNHNV, CDR2 YYDKDF (reference sequence). The CDR3 is 14 amino acids. After removal of 3 bases from V and 7 bases from J, the junction contained 3 bases not matched to a gene.

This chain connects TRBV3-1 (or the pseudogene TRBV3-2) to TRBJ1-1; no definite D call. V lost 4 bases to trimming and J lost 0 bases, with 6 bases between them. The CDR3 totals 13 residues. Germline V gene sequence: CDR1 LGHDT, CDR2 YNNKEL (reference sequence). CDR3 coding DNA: TGTGCCAGCAGCCGGCAATTGAACACTGAAGCTTTCTTT. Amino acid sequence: CASSRQLNTEAFF.